This TCR beta chain was captured by sequencing in a study of T cell changes during pregnancy in multiple sclerosis. This table comes from immunoSEQ multiplex PCR, and its TCRdb copy is limited to in-frame clones, with some not included. The top ten hold less than 0.65% of the sample, which has approximately 51,000 clones, 90% to 95% seen once. Trimming left V 2 bases short and J 6 bases short, with 8 bases between. The CDR3 is 12 residues long. CDR1 and CDR2 (germline): MNHEY, SVGAGI. This rearrangement joins TRBV6-5 to TRBJ2-7, with D perhaps matching TRBD1 (5 bases). Sample: CD4+ T cells from peripheral blood mononuclear cells, taken in the second trimester of pregnancy. The clonotype was recovered from a female donor with multiple sclerosis, enrolled in a pregnancy study. The CDR3 loop reads CASSYQGGEQYF. The CDR3 region has the DNA TGTGCCAGCAGTTACCAGGGTGGCGAGCAGTACTTC.